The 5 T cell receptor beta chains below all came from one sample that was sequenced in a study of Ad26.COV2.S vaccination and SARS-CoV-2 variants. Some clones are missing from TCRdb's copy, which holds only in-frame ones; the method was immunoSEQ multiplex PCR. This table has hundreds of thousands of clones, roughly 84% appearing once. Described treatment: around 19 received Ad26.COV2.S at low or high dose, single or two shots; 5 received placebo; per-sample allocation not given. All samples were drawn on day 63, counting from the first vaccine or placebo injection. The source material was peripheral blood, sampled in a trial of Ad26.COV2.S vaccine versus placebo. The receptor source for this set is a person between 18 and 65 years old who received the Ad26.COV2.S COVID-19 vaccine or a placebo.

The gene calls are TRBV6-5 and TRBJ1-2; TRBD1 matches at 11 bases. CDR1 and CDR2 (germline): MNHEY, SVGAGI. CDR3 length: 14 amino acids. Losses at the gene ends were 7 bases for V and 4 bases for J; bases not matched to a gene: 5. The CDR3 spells CASKPGQGGYGYTF. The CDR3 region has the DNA TGTGCCAGCAAACCGGGACAGGGGGGCTATGGCTACACCTTC.

CDR3 loop: CASSENRGERDTQYF. As DNA, the CDR3 is TGTGCCAGCAGCGAAAACCGGGGGGAGAGGGATACGCAGTATTTT. The rearrangement uses TRBV7-9 and TRBJ2-3; 7 bases align to TRBD2. After removal of 5 bases from V and 6 bases from J, the junction contained 11 bases not matched to a gene. Germline V gene lookup returns CDR1 SEHNR and CDR2 FQNEAQ (reference sequence). The CDR3 runs 15 residues.

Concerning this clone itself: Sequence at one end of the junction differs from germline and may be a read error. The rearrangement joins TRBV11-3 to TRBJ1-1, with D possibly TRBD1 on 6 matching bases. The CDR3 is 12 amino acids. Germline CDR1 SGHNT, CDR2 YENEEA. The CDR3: CAGSLGQLKAFF. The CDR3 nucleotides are TGTGCCGGCAGCTTAGGACAGCTGAAGGCTTTCTTT.

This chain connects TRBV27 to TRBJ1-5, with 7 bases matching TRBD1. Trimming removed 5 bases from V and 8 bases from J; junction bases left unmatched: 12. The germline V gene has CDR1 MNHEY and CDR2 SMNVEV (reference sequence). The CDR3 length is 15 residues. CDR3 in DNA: TGTGCCAGCAGTACCAGGGACAGTAGTGGGAAGCCCCAGCATTTT. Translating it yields CASSTRDSSGKPQHF.

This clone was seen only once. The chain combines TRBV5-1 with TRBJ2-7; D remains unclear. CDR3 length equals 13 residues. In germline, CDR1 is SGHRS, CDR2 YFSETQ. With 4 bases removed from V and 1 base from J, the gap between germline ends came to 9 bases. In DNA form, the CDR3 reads TGCGCCAGCAGCCAGGCGAAGTCCTACGAGCAGTACTTC. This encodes CASSQAKSYEQYF.